Shown below are 26 T cell receptor beta chains from a single sample sequenced in a study of cytomegalovirus exposure and HLA in healthy donors. Here immunoSEQ multiplex PCR was the method, and the copy in TCRdb shows in-frame clones only, minus some. The sample has 80,000 or so clones; 85% to 95% are singletons. The sequenced sample consisted of PBMCs. The receptors here all came from a woman between 18 and 29 years old in good health and CMV-seronegative.

The chain has TRBV6-1 and TRBJ1-1, with 10 bases identical to TRBD1. The CDR3 spans 13 residues. The ends lost 0 bases at V and 11 bases at J; junction bases unmatched: 3. CDR1 and CDR2 (germline): MNHNS, SASEGT. The DNA of the CDR3 is TGTGCCAGCAGTGAAGCGGGGACAGGGGACGCTTTCTTT. Translation gives CASSEAGTGDAFF.

This chain connects TRBV7-2 to TRBJ1-2, with 7 bases aligning to TRBD1. The CDR3 length is 18 residues. V lost 5 bases to trimming and J lost 4 bases; unmatched junction nucleotides: 19. The V gene's germline CDR1 is SGHTA and CDR2 FQGNSA. The CDR3 protein is CASSALGTVLESRYGYTF. The CDR3 bases are TGTGCCAGCAGCGCGCTTGGGACAGTCCTCGAATCACGCTATGGCTACACCTTC.

As concerns this clone: Within the sample, other DNA sequences also encode this same CDR3. The rearrangement joins TRBV7-2 to TRBJ2-7; 7 bases map to TRBD2. V dropped 6 bases and J dropped 1; count of bases not matched to a gene: 6. Germline V gene data show CDR1 as SGHTA and CDR2 as FQGNSA. The CDR3 extends over 14 amino acids. The CDR3 coding sequence is TGTGCCAGCAGTCGAACTAGCGAGTCCTACGAGCAGTACTTC. Protein: CASSRTSESYEQYF. The full variable domain, in which reference TRBV7-2 and TRBJ2-7 provide the parts outside the CDR3, is GAGVSQSPSNKVTEKGKDVELRCDPISGHTALYWYRQSLGQGLEFLIYFQGNSAPDKSGLPSDRFSAERTGGSVSTLTIQRTQQEDSAVYLCASSRTSESYEQYFGPGTRLTVT.

The rearrangement joins TRBV11-2 to TRBJ2-7; 11 positions match TRBD2. The CDR3 spans 16 residues. Per germline, CDR1 SGHAT and CDR2 FQNNGV. V lost 5 bases and J lost 1; bases outside the gene matches: 7. CDR3 bases: TGTGCCAGCAGCCCCTCGACTAGCGGGAAATCCTACGAGCAGTACTTC. Its protein is CASSPSTSGKSYEQYF.

The chain's CDR3 is CASSFDRDRQYF. The CDR3 bases are TGTGCCAGCAGCTTCGACAGGGATCGGCAGTACTTC. The rearrangement joins TRBV5-4 to TRBJ2-7, with 7 bases that match TRBD1. The V gene's germline CDR1 is SGHNT and CDR2 YYREEE (reference sequence). The junction had 5 bases not matched to a gene; V was cut back by 2 bases and J by 9 bases. This CDR3 has 12 amino acids.

This chain uses TRBV5-5 with TRBJ2-5, with 7 bases identical to TRBD1. This CDR3 has 14 residues. Germline loops: CDR1 SGHKS, CDR2 YYEKEE (reference sequence). The V segment lost 6 bases and the J segment 2 bases; nucleotides outside the gene matches: 7. This chain's CDR3 is CASTKEGAQETQYF. The CDR3 bases are TGTGCCAGCACCAAAGAGGGGGCGCAAGAGACCCAGTACTTC.

This chain connects TRBV30 to TRBJ2-1, with 13 bases lining up with TRBD2. The ends lost 0 bases at V and 5 bases at J; junction bases unmatched: 19. CDR3 length equals 21 residues. Per the germline V gene, CDR1 is GTSNPN and CDR2 is SVGIG (reference sequence). Here the CDR3 reads CAWSVFLVWSGGTSGNNEQFF. The DNA of the CDR3 is TGTGCCTGGAGTGTATTCCTGGTTTGGTCCGGAGGGACTAGCGGGAACAATGAGCAGTTCTTC. Together with reference TRBV30 and TRBJ2-1, the CDR3 gives the full variable domain: SQTIHQWPATLVQPVGSPLSLECTVEGTSNPNLYWYRQAAGRGLQLLFYSVGIGQISSEVPQNLSASRPQDRQFILSSKKLLLSDSGFYLCAWSVFLVWSGGTSGNNEQFFGPGTRLTVL.

This sequence joins TRBV9 and TRBJ2-1; TRBD2 matches 13 bases. V lost 0 bases, J lost 4 bases, and 1 base stayed unmatched. The CDR3 runs 16 residues. Germline V gives CDR1 SGDLS, CDR2 YYNGEE. The CDR3 bases are TGTGCCAGCAGCGTAGGACTAGCGGGGGGATACAATGAGCAGTTCTTC. This encodes CASSVGLAGGYNEQFF.

CDR3 region: CASSPNGQGSDEQYF. DNA of the CDR3: TGTGCCAGCAGCCCCAACGGTCAGGGATCGGACGAGCAGTACTTC. This chain uses TRBV7-7 with TRBJ2-7, with D possibly matching TRBD1 (5 bases). Germline CDR1 is SSHAT and CDR2 is FNYEAQ (reference sequence). Trimming took 5 bases from V and 5 from J, leaving 19 bases between them. This CDR3 has 15 amino acids. Together with reference TRBV7-7 and TRBJ2-7, the CDR3 gives the full variable domain: GAGVSQSPRYKVTKRGQDVTLRCDPISSHATLYWYQQALGQGPEFLTYFNYEAQPDKSGLPSDRFSAERPEGSISTLTIQRTEQRDSAMYRCASSPNGQGSDEQYFGPGTRLTVT.

The J gene is TRBJ1-3, the V gene TRBV18, with D possibly matching TRBD1 (5 bases). Germline V gene lookup returns CDR1 KGHSH and CDR2 LQKENI. V lost 2 bases, J lost 0 bases, and 17 bases lay in between. The CDR3 is made up of 18 amino acids. The CDR3 is CASSPLGKNTGSGNTIYF. The CDR3 DNA reads TGTGCCAGCTCACCATTGGGTAAAAATACAGGCTCTGGAAACACCATATATTTT.

The CDR3 sequence: CASSRTGGNQKLFF. The DNA of the CDR3 is TGTGCCAGCTCACGGACAGGGGGAAACCAAAAACTGTTTTTT. The chain uses TRBV18 and TRBJ1-4; 10 bases fit TRBD1. Germline assignment: CDR1 KGHSH and CDR2 LQKENI. V dropped 4 bases and J dropped 9; count of bases not matched to a gene: 5. The CDR3 is 14 amino acids.

The rearrangement joins TRBV21-1 to TRBJ2-2; TRBD1 is taken as the D call from the table, unchecked against the DNA. TRBV21-1 is noted as a pseudogene. This CDR3 spans 13 amino acids. As DNA, the CDR3 is TGTGCCAGGCACAGGGTTAGCACCGGGGAGCTGTTTTTT. Protein: CARHRVSTGELFF.

V usage is TRBV5-1 and J usage is TRBJ2-5; 7 bases fit TRBD1. CDR1 is SGHRS and CDR2 is YFSETQ in the germline V gene. CDR3 length: 13 residues. Trimming cost V 4 bases and J 2 bases; bases outside gene matches: 2. The chain's CDR3 is CASSLGQQETQYF. Here the CDR3 DNA reads TGCGCCAGCAGCCTGGGACAGCAAGAGACCCAGTACTTC.

The chain uses TRBV4-1 and TRBJ1-5; a weak D match, TRBD1 (5 bases). V lost 0 bases, J lost 5 bases, and 11 bases lay in between. The CDR3 extends over 15 amino acids. Germline values: CDR1 MGHRA, CDR2 YSYEKL. DNA of the CDR3: TGCGCCAGCAGCCAAGATTCGGGGGTGTATCAGCCCCAGCATTTT. Its translation is CASSQDSGVYQPQHF.

In its sample, this clone was seen once. CDR3 nucleotide sequence: TGTGCCAGCAGTTTATCGCTGCAGGGGAAGACGAACACTGAAGCTTTCTTT. Amino acid sequence: CASSLSLQGKTNTEAFF. V usage is TRBV27 and J usage is TRBJ1-1, with a weak D call TRBD1 (6 bases). V was clipped by 0 bases and J by 1 base, with 15 bases between them. Per germline, CDR1 MNHEY and CDR2 SMNVEV (reference sequence). There are 17 residues in the CDR3.

Turning to this clone: A junction boundary mismatches the germline segment, possibly from a read error. This chain uses TRBV23-1 with TRBJ2-6; D might be TRBD2 (5 bases). TRBV23-1 is an ORF, and what it does is uncertain. This CDR3 region has 13 residues. As DNA, the CDR3 is TGCGCCAGCACCTGGGCGAGGGCGAACGTCCTGACTTTC. It specifies CASTWARANVLTF.

V and J are TRBV19 and TRBJ1-4; D ambiguous. Germline V gene data show CDR1 as LNHDA and CDR2 as SQIVND (reference sequence). The CDR3 spans 14 residues. V lost 3 bases and J lost 8, with 13 bases in between. The DNA of the CDR3 is TGTGCCAGTAGTATCCGAGGGTTTGGAGAAAAACTGTTTTTT. It specifies CASSIRGFGEKLFF.

The J gene is TRBJ1-1, the V gene TRBV6-5; D call uncertain. The V gene lost 6 bases and the J gene lost 1 base, with 12 bases spanning the gap. Germline assignment: CDR1 MNHEY and CDR2 SVGAGI. CDR3 size: 14 residues. As DNA, the CDR3 is TGTGCCAGCAGCCAACGGCGGGCGAACACTGAAGCTTTCTTT. The encoded protein is CASSQRRANTEAFF.

This chain joins TRBV5-1 and TRBJ2-7; weak D call: TRBD2 (6 bases). V lost 0 bases, J lost 3 bases, and 10 bases lay in between. CDR3 length: 14 amino acids. Germline lookup yields CDR1 SGHRS and CDR2 YFSETQ. CDR3 sequence (DNA): TGCGCCAGCAGCTTGGGCGGGGTCAGCTACGAGCAGTACTTC. Translation: CASSLGGVSYEQYF.

The chain combines TRBV19 with TRBJ1-4; 8 positions match TRBD1. The CDR3 loop spans 14 amino acids. CDR1 is LNHDA, CDR2 SQIVND, per germline (reference sequence). V dropped 7 bases and J dropped 8; count of bases not matched to a gene: 9. The CDR3 sequence: CASNPARGREKLFF. The CDR3 DNA reads TGTGCCAGTAACCCGGCCAGGGGGCGGGAAAAACTGTTTTTT.

J is TRBJ2-1 and V is TRBV4-3, with D perhaps matching TRBD2 (5 bases). The CDR3 length is 13 residues. CDR1 is LGHNA, CDR2 YSLEER, per germline. V shed 3 bases and J shed 6 bases, with 9 bases lying between them. For the CDR3, the DNA is TGCGCCAGCAGCCAGAGGGTCCTCAATGAGCAGTTCTTC. As protein: CASSQRVLNEQFF.

CDR3: CASSRRQGTPDTQYF. CDR3 bases: TGTGCCAGCAGCCGAAGACAGGGCACTCCAGATACGCAGTATTTT. This chain uses TRBV6-1 with TRBJ2-3; TRBD1 agrees at 7 bases. Germline V lookup: CDR1 MNHNS, CDR2 SASEGT. CDR3 length: 15 residues. Trimming removed 6 bases from V and 4 bases from J; junction bases left unmatched: 10.

This clone was seen a single time. V usage is TRBV7-9 and J usage is TRBJ2-2, with 7 bases that match TRBD2. V was pared by 4 bases and J by 4 bases, with 6 bases of the junction left unmatched. This CDR3 contains 15 residues. Germline CDR1 SEHNR, CDR2 FQNEAQ (reference sequence). This CDR3 is CASSSTSMGTGELFF. CDR3 nucleotide sequence: TGTGCCAGCAGCTCGACTAGCATGGGCACCGGGGAGCTGTTTTTT.

The V gene is TRBV7-9, the J gene TRBJ1-1; D perhaps matches TRBD1 (5 bases). V was clipped by 1 base and J by 12 bases, with 15 bases between them. Germline-derived CDR1 and CDR2 are SEHNR and FQNEAQ (reference sequence). The CDR3 runs to 13 residues. This CDR3 is CASSLEGRVATFF. CDR3 DNA sequence: TGTGCCAGCAGCTTAGAGGGGAGGGTGGCGACTTTCTTT.

This clone was seen just once. The chain links TRBV19 to TRBJ2-1; D gene uncertain. Trimming stripped 4 bases from V and 4 bases from J, with 2 bases between. The CDR3 is made up of 11 amino acids. Germline V gene data show CDR1 as LNHDA and CDR2 as SQIVND (reference sequence). The CDR3 protein is CASSTYNEQFF. In DNA, the CDR3 is TGTGCCAGTAGTACTTACAATGAGCAGTTCTTC.

The chain couples TRBV30 to TRBJ1-2, with TRBD1 matching over 10 bases. In germline, CDR1 is GTSNPN, CDR2 SVGIG (reference sequence). The CDR3 consists of 13 residues. Trimming removed 8 bases from V and 4 bases from J; junction bases left unmatched: 7. The CDR3 nucleotides read TGTGCCAGAACGGGGGACAGGGGCTATGGCTACACCTTC. It translates to CARTGDRGYGYTF.